A selection of T cell receptor beta chains follows, all from one sample in a study of T cell responses to AZD1222 COVID-19 vaccine. Clones were sequenced by immunoSEQ multiplex PCR, and TCRdb holds only the in-frame ones, with some missing. The sample has around 58,000 clones, roughly 84% seen once; the top ten hold about 19%. The specimen comprised peripheral blood, sampled on day 0 of AZD1222 vaccination. Receptors originate from an adult in good health. Each CDR3 is given without its conserved first and last residue. D genes are given only for firm matches.

>TRBJ2-7|.|TRBV24-1
ATQASGGHEQY
>TRBJ2-2|TRBD2|TRBV7-6
ASSLRLAGTGELF
>TRBJ2-1|.|TRBV29-1
SVWDRYNEQF
>TRBJ1-3|.|TRBV7-8
ASSQEVNTIY
>TRBJ1-2|.|TRBV21-1
ASSKVRTLAKNYGYT
>TRBJ2-3|TRBD2|TRBV10-3
AISEIAGGTDTQY
>TRBJ2-3|TRBD1|TRBV7-9
ASSFQGAADTQY
>TRBJ2-3|.|TRBV18
ASSPASGSTDTQY
>TRBJ1-1|.|TRBV29-1
SVEERYQGRTEAF
>TRBJ2-7|.|TRBV7-9
ASSLGSGDEQY
>TRBJ1-5|TRBD1|TRBV15
ATSRTGQGRGQPQH
>TRBJ2-1|.|TRBV21-1
ASTGGRVGYNEQF
>TRBJ1-1|.|TRBV6-1
ASSEWGRNTEAF
>TRBJ2-5|.|TRBV5-1
ASRLVGGTTQETQY
>TRBJ1-1|.|TRBV6-5
ASSTQRNTEAF
>TRBJ1-1|.|TRBV6-5
ASTTNEGKRAF
>TRBJ1-3|.|TRBV6-1
ASTTVGSGNTIY
>TRBJ1-2|TRBD1|TRBV19
ASSSDRGEPRYGYT
>TRBJ2-5|TRBD1|TRBV7-2
ASSLVVGTGGETQY
>TRBJ2-2|.|TRBV7-2
ASSLGQLGELF
>TRBJ1-3|.|TRBV5-1
ASSFGAGNTIY
>TRBJ2-5|TRBD1|TRBV6-2/TRBV6-3
ASSLTGVQETQY
>TRBJ2-7|TRBD1|TRBV6-2/TRBV6-3
ASSGRGRESYEQY
>TRBJ1-5|.|TRBV10-3
AISESFSGNGQPQH
>TRBJ1-3|.|TRBV18
ASSPGAGRGNTIY
>TRBJ1-5|.|TRBV5-1
ASSLGLRQPQH
>TRBJ2-1|TRBD2|TRBV10-3
AISESAGGVTNEQF
>TRBJ1-2|.|TRBV12-3/TRBV12-4
ASSLRGDYGYT
>TRBJ1-2|.|TRBV28
ATTPPGAYGYT
>TRBJ1-3|TRBD1|TRBV18
ASSPRQGADGNTIY